A selection of T cell receptor beta chains follows, all from one sample in a study of blood T cells in healthy people across ages. TCRdb itself ran the 5' RACE reads through MiXCR, one entry per CDR3 protein. The table records roughly 560,000 distinct CDR3 sequences, 24% of them present only once. These sequences were also reported in another study, on T cells of mothers and their children.

Sample: blood. Receptors originate from a boy younger than 18 in good health. CDR3s include the opening cysteine and the closing phenylalanine or tryptophan. The order of the fields is J gene, clone size, V gene, D gene, CDR3 DNA, CDR3 protein. The D gene is left open where the match is weak. Clone sizes are given selectively: once, few, many, or a class where the clone is expanded.

J: TRBJ1-4
size: few
V: TRBV7-2
D: .
DNA: TGTGCCAGCAGCTTAGAAGGGCTCCTTAATGAAAAACTGTTTTTT
CDR3: CASSLEGLLNEKLFF

J: TRBJ2-5
size: .
V: TRBV12-3/TRBV12-4
D: .
DNA: TGTGCCAGCAGTTTAGCGGGCGGAGCCGGGACCCAGTACTTC
CDR3: CASSLAGGAGTQYF

J: TRBJ1-2
size: once
V: TRBV20-1
D: .
DNA: TGCAGTGCCCAGGGACGGGGGGCCAACTATGGCTACACCTTC
CDR3: CSAQGRGANYGYTF

J: TRBJ1-2
size: .
V: TRBV2
D: .
DNA: TGTGCCAGCTCTCGAGGAGGATCTAACTATGGCTACACCTTC
CDR3: CASSRGGSNYGYTF

J: TRBJ1-1
size: .
V: TRBV19
D: .
DNA: TGTGCCAGTAGTATTTGGGTCGGGGGAGTGGACACTGAAGCTTTCTTT
CDR3: CASSIWVGGVDTEAFF

J: TRBJ1-2
size: .
V: TRBV9
D: TRBD1
DNA: TGTGCCAGCAGCGGCCGGACAGGCCCGAGGCATGGCTACACCTTC
CDR3: CASSGRTGPRHGYTF

J: TRBJ1-1
size: few
V: TRBV5-6
D: .
DNA: TGTGCCAGCAGCTTGGCAGGGAGAATGGAAGCTTTCTTT
CDR3: CASSLAGRMEAFF

J: TRBJ2-3
size: .
V: TRBV5-1
D: TRBD1
DNA: TGCGCCAGCAGCTCATACACAGGGGACCAGTATACGCAGTATTTT
CDR3: CASSSYTGDQYTQYF

J: TRBJ2-5
size: .
V: TRBV30
D: .
DNA: TGTGCCTGGAGTGTAGTGGGGGCCGGAGAGACCCAGTACTTC
CDR3: CAWSVVGAGETQYF

J: TRBJ2-3
size: .
V: TRBV6-2/TRBV6-3
D: TRBD1
DNA: TGTGCCAGCAGTTACCCGGACAGGAGCACAGATACGCAGTATTTT
CDR3: CASSYPDRSTDTQYF

J: TRBJ2-5
size: .
V: TRBV11-2
D: .
DNA: TGTGCCAGCGGACGCGGATCTCAAGAGACCCAGTACTTC
CDR3: CASGRGSQETQYF

J: TRBJ2-5
size: .
V: TRBV10-3
D: .
DNA: TGTGCCAAGGGGACGGGACAAGAGACCCAGTACTTC
CDR3: CAKGTGQETQYF

J: TRBJ2-7
size: .
V: TRBV6-5
D: .
DNA: TGTGCCAGCAGTCCCGGACATCCCTACGAGCAGTACTTC
CDR3: CASSPGHPYEQYF

J: TRBJ2-1
size: .
V: TRBV9
D: TRBD2
DNA: TGTGCCAGCAGCGAGGGGACTAGCATCTACAATGAGCAGTTCTTC
CDR3: CASSEGTSIYNEQFF

J: TRBJ1-2
size: .
V: TRBV30
D: TRBD1
DNA: TGTGCCTGGAGTGTGCGACAGGGCTCCCGATATGGCTACACCTTC
CDR3: CAWSVRQGSRYGYTF

J: TRBJ2-2
size: few
V: TRBV6-5
D: .
DNA: TGTGCCAGCAGTTACGGGAGCGCCTTAAACGCGAACACCGGGGAGCTGTTTTTT
CDR3: CASSYGSALNANTGELFF

J: TRBJ2-5
size: many
V: TRBV10-3
D: TRBD2
DNA: TGTGCCATCAGTGCCAGCGGGGAAGAGACCCAGTACTTC
CDR3: CAISASGEETQYF

J: TRBJ2-1
size: .
V: TRBV20-1
D: TRBD2
DNA: TGCAGTGCCCCTAATAGCGGGGGGACTGAGCAGTTCTTC
CDR3: CSAPNSGGTEQFF

J: TRBJ2-5
size: .
V: TRBV12-3/TRBV12-4
D: TRBD1
DNA: TGTGCCAGCAGTCCCGACAGGGGATGGGGAGAGACCCAGTACTTC
CDR3: CASSPDRGWGETQYF

J: TRBJ2-7
size: few
V: TRBV28
D: .
DNA: TGTGCCAGCAGTTTAATAGGTGATTATAGGGGGTACGAGCAGTACTTC
CDR3: CASSLIGDYRGYEQYF

J: TRBJ2-7
size: many
V: TRBV5-1
D: TRBD1
DNA: TGTGCCAGCAGCTCTCCCGGGACAGCTTCCTACGAGCAGTACTTC
CDR3: CASSSPGTASYEQYF

J: TRBJ2-7
size: few
V: TRBV6-2/TRBV6-3
D: .
DNA: TGTGCCAGCAGTTACCCGACCGAGGGGGGCGAGCAGTACTTC
CDR3: CASSYPTEGGEQYF

J: TRBJ2-4
size: .
V: TRBV5-1
D: .
DNA: TGCACCAGCAGCGAGACAGAAGGCAAAAACATTCAGTACTTC
CDR3: CTSSETEGKNIQYF

J: TRBJ2-7
size: .
V: TRBV20-1
D: TRBD2
DNA: TGCAGTGCTAGGGGTGGTGGAGCGGGGAGCTCCTACGAGCAGTACTTC
CDR3: CSARGGGAGSSYEQYF

J: TRBJ2-5
size: few
V: TRBV7-2
D: TRBD1
DNA: TGTGCCAGCCGCAAGGACAGGGGAGGCGAGACCCAGTACTTC
CDR3: CASRKDRGGETQYF

J: TRBJ2-1
size: .
V: TRBV7-2
D: .
DNA: TGTGCCAGCAGCGTGGGCGGGCTAGTGGGAGAAGGAGAGCAGTTCTTC
CDR3: CASSVGGLVGEGEQFF

J: TRBJ2-7
size: .
V: TRBV28
D: .
DNA: TGTGCCAGCAGGGCGAAGCGCGAGCAGTACTTC
CDR3: CASRAKREQYF

J: TRBJ2-1
size: few
V: TRBV6-5
D: TRBD2
DNA: TGTGCCAGCAGTACCCTTACTAGCGACAATGAGCAGTTCTTC
CDR3: CASSTLTSDNEQFF

J: TRBJ2-2
size: once
V: TRBV27
D: .
DNA: TGTGCCAGCAGTTTTGGGGAGGGGGGGCCCACCGGGGAGCTGTTTTTT
CDR3: CASSFGEGGPTGELFF

J: TRBJ1-1
size: .
V: TRBV7-2
D: .
DNA: TGTGCCAGCAGCATTCAGGGGTGGGACACTGAAGCTTTCTTT
CDR3: CASSIQGWDTEAFF

J: TRBJ1-2
size: once
V: TRBV5-4
D: TRBD1
DNA: TGTGCCAGCAGCTTGGGGTTAGGGACAGGCTTATCTGGCTACACCTTC
CDR3: CASSLGLGTGLSGYTF

J: TRBJ1-3
size: .
V: TRBV6-6
D: .
DNA: TGTGCCAGCAGGACAGGTCGCTCTGGAAACACCATATATTTT
CDR3: CASRTGRSGNTIYF

J: TRBJ1-6
size: .
V: TRBV6-5
D: .
DNA: TGTGCCAGCAGTTACGGGGACACCCTTAATTCACCCCTCCACTTT
CDR3: CASSYGDTLNSPLHF

J: TRBJ1-1
size: few
V: TRBV7-2
D: .
DNA: TGTGCCAGCAGCTTGGCAACAGGGAACACTGAAGCTTTCTTT
CDR3: CASSLATGNTEAFF

J: TRBJ2-1
size: few
V: TRBV4-3
D: TRBD2
DNA: TGCGCCAGCAGCCAAGGGGCCCTAGCGGGGGGTTACAATGAGCAGTTCTTC
CDR3: CASSQGALAGGYNEQFF

J: TRBJ1-2
size: .
V: TRBV7-9
D: .
DNA: TGTGCCAGCAGCTCCATAGGAGGGAACTATGGCTACACCTTC
CDR3: CASSSIGGNYGYTF

J: TRBJ2-3
size: few
V: TRBV29-1
D: .
DNA: TGCAGCGCCCGGGGATGGGACACAGATACGCAGTATTTT
CDR3: CSARGWDTDTQYF

J: TRBJ2-3
size: .
V: TRBV20-1
D: .
DNA: TGCAGTGCTAGCCCCGTCACCGGACTATATTTCACAGATACGCAGTATTTT
CDR3: CSASPVTGLYFTDTQYF

J: TRBJ2-5
size: few
V: TRBV20-1
D: .
DNA: TGCAGTGCTAGCCCGAGCGCGGGGGAGACCCAGTACTTC
CDR3: CSASPSAGETQYF

J: TRBJ1-5
size: .
V: TRBV28
D: .
DNA: TGTGCCAGCAGTGGCCCAGGGGTGGCCCAGCATTTT
CDR3: CASSGPGVAQHF

J: TRBJ2-1
size: few
V: TRBV4-1
D: TRBD2
DNA: TGCGCCAGCAGCCTGAGACTAGCGGGGGGAAGTTTTTCGAATGAGCAGTTCTTC
CDR3: CASSLRLAGGSFSNEQFF

J: TRBJ2-4
size: few
V: TRBV7-2
D: .
DNA: TGTGCCAGCAGCACCAGGGCAGTTGGGGTCGTAGCCAAAAACATTCAGTACTTC
CDR3: CASSTRAVGVVAKNIQYF

J: TRBJ2-7
size: .
V: TRBV14
D: .
DNA: TGTGCCAGCAGCCAAGGGACTAATAGGAACTACGAGCAGTACTTC
CDR3: CASSQGTNRNYEQYF

J: TRBJ2-7
size: few
V: TRBV6-5
D: TRBD1
DNA: TGTGCCAGCAGCTTCCAGGGGGACGCTTCTGAGCAGTACTTC
CDR3: CASSFQGDASEQYF

J: TRBJ2-5
size: few
V: TRBV3-1
D: .
DNA: TGTGCCAGCAGCCCTCATACTAGTCGGGAGACCCAGTACTTC
CDR3: CASSPHTSRETQYF

J: TRBJ2-7
size: .
V: TRBV29-1
D: .
DNA: TGCAGCGTTGAAGTTCCGGAGGGTCCTTACGAGCAGTACTTC
CDR3: CSVEVPEGPYEQYF

J: TRBJ1-1
size: .
V: TRBV7-9
D: .
DNA: TGTGCCAGCAGCCGTCTGTCGGGGGCTGAAGCTTTCTTT
CDR3: CASSRLSGAEAFF

J: TRBJ1-1
size: few
V: TRBV25-1
D: .
DNA: TGTGCCAGCAGTGAATGGGGGGCCGTTGCTTTCTTT
CDR3: CASSEWGAVAFF

J: TRBJ2-3
size: few
V: TRBV7-6
D: .
DNA: TGTGCCAGCAGCAGACAGTCAGGGGTCCTCAACACAGATACGCAGTATTTT
CDR3: CASSRQSGVLNTDTQYF

J: TRBJ2-7
size: few
V: TRBV7-6
D: TRBD2
DNA: TGTGCCAGCAGCCTAACTAGCGGGGAATACTACGAGCAGTACTTC
CDR3: CASSLTSGEYYEQYF

J: TRBJ2-7
size: many
V: TRBV27
D: .
DNA: TGTGCCAGCAGTAATCACCGGGACATAGCCTACGAGCAGTACTTC
CDR3: CASSNHRDIAYEQYF

J: TRBJ2-5
size: few
V: TRBV7-9
D: TRBD2
DNA: TGTGCCAGCAGCACGGGACTAGCGGCGGGGGAGCAGTACTTC
CDR3: CASSTGLAAGEQYF

J: TRBJ1-2
size: .
V: TRBV5-1
D: .
DNA: TGCGCCAGCAGCTTGATGGGGGATGACAGATACTATGGCTACACCTTC
CDR3: CASSLMGDDRYYGYTF

J: TRBJ2-1
size: .
V: TRBV3-1
D: .
DNA: TGTGCCAGCAGCCATAAGGGTCGTCGGGATGAGCAGTTCTTC
CDR3: CASSHKGRRDEQFF

J: TRBJ1-5
size: .
V: TRBV7-9
D: .
DNA: TGTGCCAGCAGCTTAGGGGGCGGGAACAACCAGCCCCAGCATTTT
CDR3: CASSLGGGNNQPQHF

J: TRBJ2-7
size: .
V: TRBV5-1
D: .
DNA: TGCGCCAGCAGCCTGGAAGGAGCGCGCGAGCAGTACTTC
CDR3: CASSLEGAREQYF

J: TRBJ1-3
size: .
V: TRBV28
D: .
DNA: TGTGCCAGCAGTCCCAGCACGACTGGAAACACCATATATTTT
CDR3: CASSPSTTGNTIYF

J: TRBJ1-1
size: .
V: TRBV2
D: .
DNA: TGTGCCAGCGGGTTATTGACTGAAGCTTTCTTT
CDR3: CASGLLTEAFF

J: TRBJ1-4
size: .
V: TRBV20-1
D: .
DNA: TGCAGTGTGTCGAGGGGTGGGGAAAAACTGTTTTTT
CDR3: CSVSRGGEKLFF

J: TRBJ2-5
size: .
V: TRBV29-1
D: .
DNA: TGCAGCTGGAGGGGTAGCAGTCAAGGGACCCAGTACTTC
CDR3: CSWRGSSQGTQYF